This is a list of T cell receptor beta chains from one sample in a study of shared clonotypes between healthy human individuals. TCRdb keeps only in-frame clones here, not all; method: immunoSEQ multiplex PCR. The sample lists a few million clones, more than 85% occurring once. The material sequenced was naive CD4+ T cells from PBMCs. The receptors stem from a man aged 18 to 35 in good health. Some clones in this sample may be carry-over from other donors' samples. Both conserved end residues are part of each CDR3. The order of the fields is D gene, J gene, V gene, clone size, CDR3 protein. A D gene is named only where the DNA matches it firmly. Size is omitted from some rows. Given values are once, few, many or a class for expanded clones.

NA | TRBJ2-1 | TRBV18 | NA | CASSPGASSYNEQFF
NA | TRBJ1-5 | TRBV27 | NA | CASSLQGFVSNQPQHF
NA | TRBJ2-7 | TRBV21-1 | NA | CASSKSGLSYEQYF
TRBD2 | TRBJ2-5 | TRBV5-1 | NA | CASTGLVAETQYF
NA | TRBJ1-1 | TRBV18 | NA | CASSPPAGVYDTEAFF
NA | TRBJ1-2 | TRBV6-5 | NA | CASSWTTGNYGYTF
TRBD2 | TRBJ2-1 | TRBV7-9 | once | CASSLSSGTSSGNEQFF
NA | TRBJ2-7 | TRBV28 | NA | CASVRPSSYEQYF
NA | TRBJ2-3 | TRBV6-5 | NA | CASSYTPDGTDTQYF
NA | TRBJ1-2 | TRBV2 | NA | CASRDSADYGYTF
TRBD2 | TRBJ2-1 | TRBV28 | NA | CASKTSGRALNEQFF
NA | TRBJ2-3 | TRBV7-2 | once | CASRQLPFTDTQYF
NA | TRBJ2-7 | TRBV20-1 | NA | CSARPKYEQYF
NA | TRBJ2-3 | TRBV2 | NA | CASSENSWSTDTQYF
TRBD2 | TRBJ2-6 | TRBV27 | NA | CASSRSGIYSGANVLTF
TRBD1 | TRBJ2-3 | TRBV5-1 | NA | CASSPGTASTDTQYF
NA | TRBJ1-1 | TRBV6-1 | NA | CASSEADWGGEAFF
TRBD1 | TRBJ2-7 | TRBV2 | NA | CASRDRSSSYEQYF
NA | TRBJ2-2 | TRBV7-3 | NA | CASSVRMAGELFF